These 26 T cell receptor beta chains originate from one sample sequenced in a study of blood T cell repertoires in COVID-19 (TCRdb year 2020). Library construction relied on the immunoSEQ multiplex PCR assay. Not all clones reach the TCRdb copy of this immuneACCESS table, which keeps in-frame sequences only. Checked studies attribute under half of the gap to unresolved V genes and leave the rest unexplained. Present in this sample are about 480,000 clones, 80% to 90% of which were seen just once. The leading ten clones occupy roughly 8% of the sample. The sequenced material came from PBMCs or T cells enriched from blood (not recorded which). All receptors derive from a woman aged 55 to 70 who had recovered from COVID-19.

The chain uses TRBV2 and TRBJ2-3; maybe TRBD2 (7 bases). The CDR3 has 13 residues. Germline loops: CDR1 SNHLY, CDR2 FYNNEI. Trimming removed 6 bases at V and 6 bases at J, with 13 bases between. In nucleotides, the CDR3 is TGTGCCAGCAGGGGGAGGGGGATGGATACGCAGTATTTT. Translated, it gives CASRGRGMDTQYF.

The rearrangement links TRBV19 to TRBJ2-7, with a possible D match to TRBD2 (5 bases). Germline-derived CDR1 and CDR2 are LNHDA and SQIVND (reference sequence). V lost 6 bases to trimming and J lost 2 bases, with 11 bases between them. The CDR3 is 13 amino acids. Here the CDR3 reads CASRAAGAYEQYF. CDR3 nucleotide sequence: TGTGCCAGTAGAGCGGCGGGCGCCTACGAGCAGTACTTC.

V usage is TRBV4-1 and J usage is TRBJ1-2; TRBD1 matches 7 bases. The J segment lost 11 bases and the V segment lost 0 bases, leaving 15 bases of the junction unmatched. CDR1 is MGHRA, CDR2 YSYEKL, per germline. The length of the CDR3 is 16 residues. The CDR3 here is CASSQDRLTGHARYTF. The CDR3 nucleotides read TGCGCCAGCAGCCAAGACCGACTGACAGGGCATGCCCGATACACCTTC.

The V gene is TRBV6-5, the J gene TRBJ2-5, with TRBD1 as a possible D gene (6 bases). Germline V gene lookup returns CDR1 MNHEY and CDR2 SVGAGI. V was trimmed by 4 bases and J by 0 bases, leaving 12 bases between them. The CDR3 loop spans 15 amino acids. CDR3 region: CASSLDSNYQETQYF. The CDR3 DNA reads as TGTGCCAGCAGTTTGGACAGCAACTACCAAGAGACCCAGTACTTC.

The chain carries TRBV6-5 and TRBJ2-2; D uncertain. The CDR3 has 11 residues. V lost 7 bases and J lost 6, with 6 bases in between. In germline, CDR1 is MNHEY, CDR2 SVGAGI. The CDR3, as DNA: TGTGCCAGCACTCTAGCCGGGGAGCTGTTTTTT. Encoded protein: CASTLAGELFF.

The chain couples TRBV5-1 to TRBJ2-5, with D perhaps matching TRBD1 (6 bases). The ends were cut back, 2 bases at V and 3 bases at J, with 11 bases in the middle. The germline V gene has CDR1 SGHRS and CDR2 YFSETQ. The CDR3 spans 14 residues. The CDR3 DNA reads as TGCGCCAGCAGCTTCGTGGCAGGGGAAGAGACCCAGTACTTC. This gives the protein CASSFVAGEETQYF.

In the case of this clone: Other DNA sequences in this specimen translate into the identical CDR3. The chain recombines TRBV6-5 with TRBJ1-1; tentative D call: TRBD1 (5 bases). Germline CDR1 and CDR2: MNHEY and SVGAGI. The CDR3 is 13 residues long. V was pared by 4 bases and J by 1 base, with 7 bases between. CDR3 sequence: CASSFGQNTEAFF. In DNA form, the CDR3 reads TGTGCCAGCAGTTTCGGACAGAACACTGAAGCTTTCTTT.

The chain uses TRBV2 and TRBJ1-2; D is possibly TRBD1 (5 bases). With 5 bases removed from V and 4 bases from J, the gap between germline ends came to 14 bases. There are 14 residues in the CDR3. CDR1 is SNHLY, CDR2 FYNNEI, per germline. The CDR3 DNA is TGTGCCAGCAGTCAGTTCGGGACTAGCTATGGCTACACCTTC. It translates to CASSQFGTSYGYTF.

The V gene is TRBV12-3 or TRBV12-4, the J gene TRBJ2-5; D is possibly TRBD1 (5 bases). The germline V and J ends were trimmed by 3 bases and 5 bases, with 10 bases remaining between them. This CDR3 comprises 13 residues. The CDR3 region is CASSFQGWETQYF. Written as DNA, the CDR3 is TGTGCCAGCAGTTTTCAGGGCTGGGAGACCCAGTACTTC.

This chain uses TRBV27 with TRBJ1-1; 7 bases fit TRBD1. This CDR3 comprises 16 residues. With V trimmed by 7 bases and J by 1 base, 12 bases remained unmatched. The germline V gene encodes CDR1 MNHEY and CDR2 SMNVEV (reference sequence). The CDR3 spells CASKGNQGGANTEAFF. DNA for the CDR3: TGTGCCAGCAAGGGAAACCAAGGGGGCGCGAACACTGAAGCTTTCTTT.

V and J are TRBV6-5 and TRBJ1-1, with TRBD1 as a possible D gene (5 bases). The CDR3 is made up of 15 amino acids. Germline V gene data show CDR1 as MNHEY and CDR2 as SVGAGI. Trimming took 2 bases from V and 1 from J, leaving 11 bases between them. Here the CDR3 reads CASSYGGARNTEAFF. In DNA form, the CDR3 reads TGTGCCAGCAGTTACGGAGGGGCTAGGAACACTGAAGCTTTCTTT.

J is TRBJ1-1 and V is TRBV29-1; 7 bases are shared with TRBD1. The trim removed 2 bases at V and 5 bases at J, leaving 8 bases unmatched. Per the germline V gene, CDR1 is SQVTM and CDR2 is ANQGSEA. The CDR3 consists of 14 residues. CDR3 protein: CSVELSQGGTEAFF. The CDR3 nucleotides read TGCAGCGTTGAACTTTCTCAGGGGGGAACTGAAGCTTTCTTT.

The CDR3 DNA is TGTGCCACCAGTGAGTACGCCGGGACTAGACAAGAGACCCAGTACTTC. It codes for CATSEYAGTRQETQYF. This rearrangement joins TRBV24-1 to TRBJ2-5, with 8 bases fitting TRBD2. Germline V gene data show CDR1 as KGHDR and CDR2 as SFDVKD. CDR3 length: 16 residues. With V trimmed by 4 bases and J by 2 bases, 8 bases remained unmatched.

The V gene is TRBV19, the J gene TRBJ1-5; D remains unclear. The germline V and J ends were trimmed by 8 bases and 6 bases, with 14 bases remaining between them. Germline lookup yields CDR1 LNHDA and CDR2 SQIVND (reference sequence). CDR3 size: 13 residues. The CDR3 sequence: CASRSSGVQPQHF. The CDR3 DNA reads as TGTGCCAGTCGATCCTCCGGGGTTCAGCCCCAGCATTTT.

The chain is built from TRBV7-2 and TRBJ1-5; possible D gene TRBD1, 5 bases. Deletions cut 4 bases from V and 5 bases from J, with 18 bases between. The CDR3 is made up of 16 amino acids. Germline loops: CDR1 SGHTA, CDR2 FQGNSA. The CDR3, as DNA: TGTGCCAGCAGCTCCGCAGGCCAGGGATGGTATCAGCCCCAGCATTTT. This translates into CASSSAGQGWYQPQHF.

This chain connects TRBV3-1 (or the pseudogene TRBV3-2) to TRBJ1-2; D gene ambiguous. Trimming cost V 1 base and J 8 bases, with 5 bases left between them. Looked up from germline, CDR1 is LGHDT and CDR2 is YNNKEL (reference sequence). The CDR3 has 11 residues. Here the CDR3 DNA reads TGTGCCAGCAGCCAAGTCCTCGGCTACACCTTC. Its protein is CASSQVLGYTF.

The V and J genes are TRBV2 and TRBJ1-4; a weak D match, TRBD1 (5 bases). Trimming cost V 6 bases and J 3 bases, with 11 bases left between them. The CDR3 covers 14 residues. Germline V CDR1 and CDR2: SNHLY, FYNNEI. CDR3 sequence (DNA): TGTGCCAGCAGCCTGACAGCGTCTAATGAAAAACTGTTTTTT. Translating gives CASSLTASNEKLFF.

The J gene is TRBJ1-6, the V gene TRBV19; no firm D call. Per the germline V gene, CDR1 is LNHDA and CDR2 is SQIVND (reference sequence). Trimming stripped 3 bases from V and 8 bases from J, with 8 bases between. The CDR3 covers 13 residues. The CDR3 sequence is CASSMDLDSPLHF. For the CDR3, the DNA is TGTGCCAGTAGTATGGACTTGGATTCACCCCTCCACTTT.

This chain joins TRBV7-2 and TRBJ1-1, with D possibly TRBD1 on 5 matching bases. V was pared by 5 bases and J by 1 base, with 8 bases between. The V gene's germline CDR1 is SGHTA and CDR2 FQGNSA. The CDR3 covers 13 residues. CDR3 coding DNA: TGTGCCAGCAGCCGCGGACAGAACACTGAAGCTTTCTTT. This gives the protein CASSRGQNTEAFF. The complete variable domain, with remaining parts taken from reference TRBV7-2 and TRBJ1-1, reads GAGVSQSPSNKVTEKGKDVELRCDPISGHTALYWYRQSLGQGLEFLIYFQGNSAPDKSGLPSDRFSAERTGGSVSTLTIQRTQQEDSAVYLCASSRGQNTEAFFGQGTRLTVV.

The CDR3 DNA follows: TGTGCCAGCAGCCTAGGGGGCGCTGGCTCCTACGAGCAGTACTTC. As protein: CASSLGGAGSYEQYF. V usage is TRBV14 and J usage is TRBJ2-7; 7 bases align to TRBD1. The junction had 6 bases not matched to a gene; V was cut back by 4 bases and J by 0 bases. The V gene's germline CDR1 is SGHDN and CDR2 FVKESK. The CDR3 sequence is 15 residues long. The whole variable domain, remainder taken from reference TRBV14 and TRBJ2-7, is EAGVTQFPSHSVIEKGQTVTLRCDPISGHDNLYWYRRVMGKEIKFLLHFVKESKQDESGMPNNRFLAERTGGTYSTLKVQPAELEDSGVYFCASSLGGAGSYEQYFGPGTRLTVT.

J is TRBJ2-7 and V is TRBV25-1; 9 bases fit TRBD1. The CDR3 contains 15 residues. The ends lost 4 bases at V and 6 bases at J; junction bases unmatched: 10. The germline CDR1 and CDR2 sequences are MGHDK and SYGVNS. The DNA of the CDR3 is TGTGCCAGCAGTGGACCGGGACAGGGTACTGGCGAGCAGTACTTC. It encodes CASSGPGQGTGEQYF.

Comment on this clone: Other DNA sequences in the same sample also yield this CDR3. Here the CDR3 reads CASSQQGSNQPQHF. Here the CDR3 DNA reads TGTGCCAGCAGCCAGCAGGGAAGCAATCAGCCCCAGCATTTT. This sequence joins TRBV3-1 (or the pseudogene TRBV3-2) and TRBJ1-5; perhaps TRBD1 as D (5 bases). The CDR3 spans 14 residues. Germline V CDR1 and CDR2: LGHDT, YNNKEL (reference sequence). With 3 bases removed from V and 1 base from J, the gap between germline ends came to 7 bases.

The CDR3 nucleotides are TGTGCCAGCAGCCAAGGACACAGCTCTGGGGCCAACGTCCTGACTTTC. This encodes CASSQGHSSGANVLTF. V usage is TRBV3-1 (or the pseudogene TRBV3-2) and J usage is TRBJ2-6; D unclear. V lost 1 base, J lost 0 bases, and 7 bases lay in between. Germline assignment: CDR1 LGHDT and CDR2 YNNKEL (reference sequence). The CDR3 runs 16 residues.

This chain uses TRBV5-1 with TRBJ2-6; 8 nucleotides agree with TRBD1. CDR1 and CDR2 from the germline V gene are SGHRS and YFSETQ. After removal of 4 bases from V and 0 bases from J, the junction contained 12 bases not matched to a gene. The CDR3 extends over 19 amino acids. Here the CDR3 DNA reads TGCGCCAGCAGCACGACAGGGGCGCGGGACTTCTCTGGGGCCAACGTCCTGACTTTC. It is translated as CASSTTGARDFSGANVLTF.

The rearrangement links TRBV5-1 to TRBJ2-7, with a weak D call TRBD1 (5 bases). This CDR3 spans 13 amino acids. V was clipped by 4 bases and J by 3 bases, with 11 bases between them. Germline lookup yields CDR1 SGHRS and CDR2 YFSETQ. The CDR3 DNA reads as TGCGCCAGCAGCGTCTCAACAGGCTACGAGCAGTACGTC. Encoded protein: CASSVSTGYEQYV.

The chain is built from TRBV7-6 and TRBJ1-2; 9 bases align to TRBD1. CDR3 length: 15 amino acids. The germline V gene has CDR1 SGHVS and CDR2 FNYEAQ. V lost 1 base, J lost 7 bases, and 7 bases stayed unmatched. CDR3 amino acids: CASSLEDRGGGGYTF. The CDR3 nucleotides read TGTGCCAGCAGCTTAGAGGACAGGGGAGGTGGTGGCTACACCTTC.